This TCR beta chain appears in the sequencing data of a study of long-term antiretroviral therapy in people with HIV. They ran version v3.0 of the immunoSEQ assay at survey level. Here immunoSEQ multiplex PCR was the method, and the copy in TCRdb shows in-frame clones only, minus some. The sample records more than 35,000 clones, about 96% being singletons. V shed 5 bases and J shed 7 bases, with 17 bases lying between them. Looked up from germline, CDR1 is SNHLY and CDR2 is FYNNEI. The CDR3 is made up of 14 amino acids. United States facilities provided treatment to all participants with HIV. Before DNA extraction, about 0.95-10 million cryopreserved PBMC were held in the samples.

Material: unsorted PBMCs, obtained 3.7 years after starting antiretroviral therapy. This TCR was recovered from a woman in her forties or fifties with HIV. The rearrangement joins TRBV2 to TRBJ1-2, with D hard to call. This CDR3 reads CASSNLDGRGGYTF. The CDR3 DNA follows: TGTGCCAGCAGTAATTTAGACGGTCGGGGTGGCTACACCTTC. The entire variable domain, with the rest obtained from reference TRBV2 and TRBJ1-2, is as follows: EPEVTQTPSHQVTQMGQEVILRCVPISNHLYFYWYRQILGQKVEFLVSFYNNEISEKSEIFDDQFSVERPDGSNFTLKIRSTKLEDSAMYFCASSNLDGRGGYTFGSGTRLTVV.